Following are 12 T cell receptor beta chains from one sample sequenced in a study of long-term antiretroviral therapy in people with HIV. Survey level was the resolution at which the v3.0 immunoSEQ assay ran. Assay: immunoSEQ multiplex PCR; the TCRdb copy retains only in-frame clones and omits some. The table lists 25,000 to 30,000 clones, 85% to 90% of them singletons. Sequencing used unsorted PBMCs, obtained 0.8 years after starting antiretroviral therapy. These receptors all come from a woman aged 25 to 45 with HIV.

The genes are TRBV5-1 and TRBJ1-3, with unresolved D. Trimming shortened V by 2 bases and J by 4 bases, and 10 bases separated the two germline ends. This CDR3 comprises 14 residues. Germline assignment: CDR1 SGHRS and CDR2 YFSETQ. The CDR3 region has the DNA TGCGCCAGCAGCTTAGATCGAGGGGGAAACACCATATATTTT. As protein: CASSLDRGGNTIYF.

This clone was seen a handful of times. V and J are TRBV6-5 and TRBJ1-3; D perhaps matches TRBD1 (6 bases). Germline CDR1 is MNHEY and CDR2 is SVGAGI. This CDR3 region has 15 residues. V lost 6 bases, J lost 0 bases, and 12 bases lay in between. The DNA of the CDR3 is TGTGCCAGCAGGGACAGCCCAGGCTCTGGAAACACCATATATTTT. It yields the protein CASRDSPGSGNTIYF.

The V and J genes are TRBV7-2 and TRBJ2-2; unclear D gene. Germline values: CDR1 SGHTA, CDR2 FQGNSA. Trimming took 1 base from V and 10 from J, leaving 4 bases between them. The length of the CDR3 is 11 residues. CDR3 sequence (DNA): TGTGCCAGCAGCTTAGTGGAGGAGCTGTTTTTT. Translating gives CASSLVEELFF.

The V and J genes are TRBV7-3 and TRBJ1-2, with D perhaps TRBD1 (5 bases). This CDR3 spans 16 amino acids. Germline CDR1 is SGHTA and CDR2 is FQGTGA. V lost 5 bases and J 6 bases, leaving 22 bases between the germline ends. The chain's CDR3 is CASSPAWNRDPDGYTF. The CDR3 DNA is TGTGCCAGCAGCCCCGCGTGGAATAGGGACCCAGATGGCTACACCTTC.

The chain carries TRBV27 and TRBJ1-1; D gene ambiguous. Per the germline V gene, CDR1 is MNHEY and CDR2 is SMNVEV (reference sequence). CDR3 size: 15 residues. V was cut by 6 bases and J by 1 base, with 15 bases left in between. The chain's CDR3 is CASSPGLSGNTEAFF. Here the CDR3 DNA reads TGTGCCAGCAGCCCCGGACTCTCTGGGAACACTGAAGCTTTCTTT.

V gene TRBV5-1 combines with J gene TRBJ2-5; D perhaps matches TRBD1 (6 bases). CDR3 length equals 13 residues. The V gene lost 4 bases and the J gene lost 2 bases, with 9 bases spanning the gap. Germline V lookup: CDR1 SGHRS, CDR2 YFSETQ. DNA for the CDR3: TGCGCCAGCAGCGAAGGGGGTCAAGAGACCCAGTACTTC. Protein sequence: CASSEGGQETQYF.

The V call is TRBV5-8, the J call TRBJ2-1; TRBD2 matches 7 bases. The trim removed 2 bases at V and 0 bases at J, leaving 2 bases unmatched. The germline gives CDR1 SGHTS, CDR2 YDEGEE. There are 15 residues in the CDR3. CDR3 region: CASSLLASSYNEQFF. The CDR3 DNA is TGTGCCAGCAGCTTACTAGCGAGCTCCTACAATGAGCAGTTCTTC.

The sample holds one count of this clone. The chain is built from TRBV5-1 and TRBJ2-5, with 15 bases aligning to TRBD2. From germline, CDR1 is SGHRS and CDR2 YFSETQ. Losses at the gene ends were 7 bases for V and 5 bases for J; bases not matched to a gene: 6. The CDR3 loop spans 15 amino acids. The CDR3 DNA reads TGCGCCAGCGGACTAGCGGGGGGGGGCCGGGAGACCCAGTACTTC. Translated, it gives CASGLAGGGRETQYF.

The chain joins TRBV2 to TRBJ2-1; 9 bases line up with TRBD1. Trimming at V came to 4 bases and at J to 6 bases, leaving 7 bases not matched to a gene. This CDR3 comprises 15 residues. Germline CDR1 and CDR2: SNHLY and FYNNEI. The CDR3 coding sequence is TGTGCCAGCAGTGTACAGGACAGGGGCTTCAATGAGCAGTTCTTC. Residues: CASSVQDRGFNEQFF.

V usage is TRBV6-1 and J usage is TRBJ2-3, with D unresolved. Deletions cut 7 bases from V and 2 bases from J, with 16 bases between. Germline loops: CDR1 MNHNS, CDR2 SASEGT. The CDR3 sequence is 15 residues long. The CDR3 region has the DNA TGTGCCAGCACAAGGAGTCGATCGACCACAGATACGCAGTATTTT. Its translation: CASTRSRSTTDTQYF.

The rearrangement links TRBV7-9 to TRBJ2-5, with TRBD1 as a possible D gene (6 bases). Trimming stripped 3 bases from V and 4 bases from J, with 9 bases between. The CDR3 covers 13 residues. CDR1 SEHNR and CDR2 FQNEAQ come from the germline V gene (reference sequence). The CDR3 nucleotides are TGTGCCAGCAGCTTGGGCAGGGGAGAGACCCAGTACTTC. Its translation: CASSLGRGETQYF.

This clone was observed once. This chain uses TRBV7-9 with TRBJ2-3; 10 bases line up with TRBD2. The CDR3 runs to 17 residues. The germline CDR1 and CDR2 sequences are SEHNR and FQNEAQ (reference sequence). V was clipped by 6 bases and J by 0 bases; unmatched bases: 9. In nucleotides, the CDR3 is TGTGCCAGCAGATCCCGGGTAGCGGGGGGTAGCACAGATACGCAGTATTTT. Amino acid sequence: CASRSRVAGGSTDTQYF.